The clone carrying this T cell receptor beta chain has a handful of counts. RNA transcripts gave rise to amplified TCR beta CDR3 regions. With the HTBI primer set, the TCR CDR3 went through a first round of RT-PCR. TCRdb itself ran the multiplex PCR reads through MiXCR, one entry per CDR3 protein. The profile shows 300,000 to 450,000 distinct CDR3 sequences, less than 15% of them singletons. The CDR3 contains 13 residues. The V gene's germline CDR1 is DFQATT and CDR2 SNEGSKA (reference sequence). With 3 bases clipped from V and 4 bases from J, the junction kept 5 bases outside the gene matches. This entry is derived from a study of T cells in Graves' hyperthyroidism and ophthalmopathy.

The clonotype comes from a man aged 30 to 45 with Graves' hyperthyroidism that later progressed to Graves' ophthalmopathy. The V and J genes are TRBV20-1 and TRBJ1-2, with TRBD1 matching 7 bases. Sequenced sample: blood. The CDR3 nucleotides read TGCAGTGCTAGGCCCGGGACAGCCTATGGCTACACCTTC. It is translated as CSARPGTAYGYTF.